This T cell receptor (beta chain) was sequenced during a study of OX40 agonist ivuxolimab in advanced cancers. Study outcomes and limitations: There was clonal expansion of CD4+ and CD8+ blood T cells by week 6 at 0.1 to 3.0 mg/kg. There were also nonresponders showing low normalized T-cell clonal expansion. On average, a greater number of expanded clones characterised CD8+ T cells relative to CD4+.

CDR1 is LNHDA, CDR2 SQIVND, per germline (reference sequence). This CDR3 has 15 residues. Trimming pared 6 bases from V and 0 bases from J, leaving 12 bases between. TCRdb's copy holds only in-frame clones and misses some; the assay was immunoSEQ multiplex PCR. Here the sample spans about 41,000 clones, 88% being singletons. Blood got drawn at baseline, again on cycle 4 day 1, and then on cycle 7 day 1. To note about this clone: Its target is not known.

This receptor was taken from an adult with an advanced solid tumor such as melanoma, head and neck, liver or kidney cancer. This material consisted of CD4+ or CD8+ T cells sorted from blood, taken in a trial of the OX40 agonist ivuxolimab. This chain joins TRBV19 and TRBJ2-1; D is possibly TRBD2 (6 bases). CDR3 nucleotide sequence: TGTGCCAGTAGGCTGGACTATGGCTCCTACAATGAGCAGTTCTTC. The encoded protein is CASRLDYGSYNEQFF.